This T cell receptor beta chain was obtained from a study of T cell repertoires in cytomegalovirus infection. General study points: Carriers of CMV and the relevant HLA type were discriminated by public TCR beta frequency. In two of eight donors, the top clonotype was HLA-C-restricted CMV-specific.

Concerning this clonotype itself: The antigen remains undetermined. This is likely a read error, given that the CDR3 carries no conserved phenylalanine or tryptophan at its end.

Trimming took off 5 bases at V and 4 bases at J, with 6 bases between the two ends. This CDR3 has 12 amino acids. The germline gives CDR1 SEHNR, CDR2 FQNEAQ (reference sequence). Via MiXCR, TCRdb re-called the reads, giving one row per CDR3 protein. The sample lists around 71,000 distinct CDR3 sequences, more than 20% occurring once. The V gene is TRBV7-9, the J gene TRBJ1-5; no firm D call. The clonotype originates from a human donor in good health (CMV status not recorded). Some clones in this sample may be carry-over from other donors' samples. The sequencing here drew on CD8+ T cells from cultured PBMCs, taken from culture after CMV antigen stimulation. This CDR3 reads CASSDMNQPQHL. Written as DNA, the CDR3 is TGTGCCAGCAGCGATATGAATCAGCCCCAGCATTTA.